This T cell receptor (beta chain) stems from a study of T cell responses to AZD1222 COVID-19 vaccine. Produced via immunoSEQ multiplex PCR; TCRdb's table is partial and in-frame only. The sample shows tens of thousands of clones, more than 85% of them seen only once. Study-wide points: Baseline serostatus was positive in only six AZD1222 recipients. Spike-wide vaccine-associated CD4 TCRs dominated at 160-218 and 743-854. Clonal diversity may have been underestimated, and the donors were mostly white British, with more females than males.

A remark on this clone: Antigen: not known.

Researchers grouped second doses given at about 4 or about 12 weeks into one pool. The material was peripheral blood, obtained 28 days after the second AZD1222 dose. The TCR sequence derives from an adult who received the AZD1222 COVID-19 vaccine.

The CDR3 nucleotides are TGTGCCAGCAGCAATCAGGGTGACACCATATATTTT. It encodes CASSNQGDTIYF. The chain couples TRBV7-9 to TRBJ1-3, with D tentatively TRBD1 (5 bases). CDR1 is SEHNR and CDR2 is FQNEAQ in the germline V gene (reference sequence). Between the trimmed V and J ends, which lost 5 bases and 8 bases, there was a span of 10 bases. This CDR3 is 12 amino acids long.